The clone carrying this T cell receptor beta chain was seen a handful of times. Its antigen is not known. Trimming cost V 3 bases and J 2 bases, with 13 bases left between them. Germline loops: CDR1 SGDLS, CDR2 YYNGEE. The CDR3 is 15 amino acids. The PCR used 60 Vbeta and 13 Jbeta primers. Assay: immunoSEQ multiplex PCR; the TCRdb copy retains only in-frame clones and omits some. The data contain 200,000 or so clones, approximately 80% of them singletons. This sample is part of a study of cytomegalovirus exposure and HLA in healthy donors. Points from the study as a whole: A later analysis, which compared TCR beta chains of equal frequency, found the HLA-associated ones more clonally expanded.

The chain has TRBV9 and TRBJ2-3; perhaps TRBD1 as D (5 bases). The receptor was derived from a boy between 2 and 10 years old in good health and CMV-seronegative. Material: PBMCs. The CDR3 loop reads CASSEQGLATDTQYF. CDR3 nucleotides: TGTGCCAGCAGCGAGCAGGGCCTCGCCACAGATACGCAGTATTTT.